This is a list of T cell receptor beta chains from one sample in a study of T cell repertoires in cytomegalovirus infection. Their target antigens are unknown. A single record per CDR3 protein comes from TCRdb applying MiXCR to the reads. This table holds approximately 990,000 distinct CDR3 sequences, roughly 30% found once. The sequences come from cultured CD8+ T cells from PBMCs, collected from culture after CMV antigen stimulation. All receptors come from a human donor in good health (CMV status not recorded). Some clones in this sample may be carry-over from other donors' samples. Both conserved end residues are part of each CDR3.

CASSQEAGGPPDTQYF	TRBV4-1	TRBJ2-3
CAISEGQGQETQYF	TRBV10-3	TRBJ2-5
CASSPPLGTGAAWGTEAFF	TRBV7-9	TRBJ1-1
CASTRGPSQETQYF	TRBV7-8	TRBJ2-5
CASSLVGLAGGSTDTQYF	TRBV7-9	TRBJ2-3
CANSLAYTDTQYF	TRBV7-9	TRBJ2-3
CASSLRQGHSPLHF	TRBV27	TRBJ1-6
CSARVRGNTEAFF	TRBV20-1	TRBJ1-1
CASSDGLDTQYF	TRBV6-2/TRBV6-3	TRBJ2-3
CASSAVKNTEAFF	TRBV6-2/TRBV6-3	TRBJ1-1
CATRSRTGNTEAFF	TRBV15	TRBJ1-1
CASSEEGRGDTQYF	TRBV2	TRBJ2-3
CVSRNDSPFYGYTF	TRBV19	TRBJ1-2
CASSLGRDWDQPQHF	TRBV7-2	TRBJ1-5
CSARALEGGLTGELFF	TRBV20-1	TRBJ2-2
CATSRVTGAANQPQHF	TRBV15	TRBJ1-5
CASSLKLAGESTDTQYF	TRBV5-4	TRBJ2-3
CASSGPQEPNYGYTF	TRBV6-1	TRBJ1-2
CASTDLGAEETQYF	TRBV27	TRBJ2-5
CASSDPNTEAFF	TRBV11-3	TRBJ1-1
CASSRPFGSGETQYF	TRBV7-8	TRBJ2-5
CASSQAVPNTEAFF	TRBV4-3	TRBJ1-1
CSVRGGLIHGYTF	TRBV29-1	TRBJ1-2
CASSLVGSPLHF	TRBV28	TRBJ1-6
CASSPAVYYGYTF	TRBV6-5	TRBJ1-2
CASRVQTEAFF	TRBV7-9	TRBJ1-1
CASSEGETRYQGYEQYF	TRBV6-1	TRBJ2-7
CASSNADKTEETQYF	TRBV6-6	TRBJ2-5
CASSYRGSPEMEGYTF	TRBV12-3/TRBV12-4	TRBJ1-2
CASSFPGTGEHGYTF	TRBV6-5	TRBJ1-2
CASSFGGGDQPQHF	TRBV27	TRBJ1-5
CAGKAGGITGELFF	TRBV6-2/TRBV6-3	TRBJ2-2